Described below is a single T cell receptor (beta chain) sequence and its context. No antigen is known for it. The sample's time point: sample taken at primary tumor resection. Whole RNA came from tumor, nontumor lung or frozen PBMC and was sequenced without being sorted. This CDR3 spans 16 amino acids. Trimming removed 1 base from V and 5 bases from J, with 17 bases in between. Germline V gene lookup returns CDR1 SGHTA and CDR2 FQGNSA. This sample is part of a study of spatial heterogeneity in lung cancer. Study findings and constraints: TCRs found ubiquitously expanded in tumor appeared in blood more at resection than at follow-up.

The presence of a unique molecular identifier marked each TCR cDNA molecule. TCRdb processed the 5' RACE reads anew with MiXCR; each CDR3 protein has one entry. This table holds 20,000 to 25,000 distinct CDR3 sequences, approximately 5.8% found once. This chain joins TRBV7-2 and TRBJ1-1; tentative D call: TRBD1 (5 bases). Sequencing was performed on PBMCs, taken at surgery. This TCR was recovered from a male donor with early-stage non-small cell lung cancer. The CDR3 sequence is CASSLVGQAQGTEAFF. In nucleotides, the CDR3 is TGTGCCAGCAGCTTAGTAGGGCAGGCGCAGGGTACTGAAGCTTTCTTT. The variable domain in full, completed from reference TRBV7-2 and TRBJ1-1, reads GAGVSQSPSNKVTEKGKDVELRCDPISGHTALYWYRQSLGQGLEFLIYFQGNSAPDKSGLPSDRFSAERTGGSVSTLTIQRTQQEDSAVYLCASSLVGQAQGTEAFFGQGTRLTVV.